This T cell receptor (beta chain) was profiled in a study of T cell responses to AZD1222 COVID-19 vaccine. The overall study: Doses given second, at about 4 or about 12 weeks, were pooled.

With regard to this clone: The antigen is unknown.

Overall study findings and caveats: Sampled repertoires all dated from after the peak T cell response. Just 5 to 7 AZD1222 recipients were seropositive at baseline.

Profiling relied on immunoSEQ multiplex PCR, and the TCRdb table lists in-frame clones only, not all of them. The sample holds more than 250,000 clones, approximately 95% seen once. The CDR3 covers 14 residues. Germline CDR1 SGDLS, CDR2 YYNGEE. Trimming took off 1 base at V and 1 base at J, with 8 bases between the two ends. The clonotype was recovered from an adult in good health. The chain couples TRBV9 to TRBJ1-1, with D perhaps TRBD1 (5 bases). This material consisted of peripheral blood, taken on day 0 of AZD1222 vaccination. The CDR3 loop is CASSVSQGNTEAFF. Written as DNA, the CDR3 is TGTGCCAGCAGCGTATCCCAGGGGAACACTGAAGCTTTCTTT. The full variable domain, completed using reference TRBV9 and TRBJ1-1, is DSGVTQTPKHLITATGQRVTLRCSPRSGDLSVYWYQQSLDQGLQFLIQYYNGEERAKGNILERFSAQQFPDLHSELNLSSLELGDSALYFCASSVSQGNTEAFFGQGTRLTVV.